One sample yielded the 2 T cell receptor beta chains listed below, sequenced in a study of response to subunit inactivated influenza vaccine. MiXCR, applied by TCRdb to the RT-PCR reads, yields one record per CDR3 protein. This table holds over 750,000 distinct CDR3 sequences, around 20% found once. This sample comprised PBMCs from blood, obtained around 5 days after vaccination. The receptors here all came from a man aged 45 to 65 who received an inactivated influenza vaccine.

This clonotype appeared a few times. J is TRBJ2-1 and V is TRBV7-2; 11 bases align to TRBD2. The germline V gene encodes CDR1 SGHTA and CDR2 FQGNSA. V gave up 4 bases and J gave up 8 bases; unmatched junction bases: 10. The CDR3 consists of 16 residues. CDR3 protein: CASSYLAGGRQDEQFF. CDR3 nucleotide sequence: TGTGCCAGCAGCTACTTAGCGGGGGGGCGACAAGATGAGCAGTTCTTC.

V usage is TRBV5-1 and J usage is TRBJ2-1; 10 bases line up with TRBD2. The ends lost 2 bases at V and 2 bases at J; junction bases unmatched: 4. This CDR3 has 16 residues. Per the germline V gene, CDR1 is SGHRS and CDR2 is YFSETQ. The CDR3 is CASSFSSGGAYNEQFF. The CDR3 DNA is TGCGCCAGCAGCTTCTCTAGCGGGGGCGCCTACAATGAGCAGTTCTTC.